The 5 T cell receptor beta chains below all came from one sample that was sequenced in a study of shared clonotypes between healthy human individuals. Clones were sequenced by immunoSEQ multiplex PCR, and TCRdb holds only the in-frame ones, with some missing. The sample holds about 2.4 million clones, more than 85% seen once. The specimen was naive CD4+ T cells from PBMCs. Regarding subset: CD45RA+ positively selected. These receptors originate from a man aged 18 to 29 in good health. Some clones in this sample may be carry-over from other donors' samples.

In its sample, this clone was seen once. The V gene is TRBV28, the J gene TRBJ2-1; no clear D gene. The CDR3 runs to 13 residues. The germline V gene has CDR1 MDHEN and CDR2 SYDVKM. The V gene lost 7 bases and the J gene lost 0 bases, with 7 bases spanning the gap. The CDR3 DNA is TGTGCCAGCACTCCGGACTCCTACAATGAGCAGTTCTTC. This gives the protein CASTPDSYNEQFF.

This clone appeared once. The same CDR3 can be traced to other DNA sequences in this sample. The chain employs TRBV5-1 and TRBJ2-1; 8 bases fit TRBD2. Trimming took 0 bases from V and 6 from J; bases not matched to a gene: 5. CDR3 length: 15 amino acids. Germline V gives CDR1 SGHRS, CDR2 YFSETQ. The CDR3 reads CASSLGLAGLNEQFF. The CDR3, as DNA: TGCGCCAGCAGCTTGGGGCTAGCGGGCCTCAATGAGCAGTTCTTC. The variable domain in full, with the rest retrieved from reference TRBV5-1 and TRBJ2-1, is KAGVTQTPRYLIKTRGQQVTLSCSPISGHRSVSWYQQTPGQGLQFLFEYFSETQRNKGNFPGRFSGRQFSNSRSEMNVSTLELGDSALYLCASSLGLAGLNEQFFGPGTRLTVL.

The chain combines TRBV5-1 with TRBJ1-2; D gene unclear. With 1 base removed from V and 7 bases from J, the gap between germline ends came to 14 bases. The length of the CDR3 is 14 residues. Germline CDR1 is SGHRS and CDR2 is YFSETQ. CDR3: CASSLFSNEGGYTF. CDR3 coding DNA: TGCGCCAGCAGCTTGTTTTCAAATGAAGGTGGCTACACCTTC.

The J gene is TRBJ2-1, the V gene TRBV4-1; D unresolved. The CDR3 loop spans 15 amino acids. V lost 4 bases and J 9 bases, leaving 19 bases between the germline ends. The V gene's germline CDR1 is MGHRA and CDR2 YSYEKL. The CDR3, as DNA: TGCGCCAGCAGCCCACTTGGCGGTGGGGTCGGTGAGCAGTTCTTC. Translated: CASSPLGGGVGEQFF.

The CDR3 here is CATIYSGTTKNIQYF. In DNA, the CDR3 is TGTGCCACGATCTACTCCGGGACCACCAAAAACATTCAGTACTTC. The rearrangement uses TRBV28 and TRBJ2-4; D might be TRBD1 or TRBD2, each matching 5 bases. Trimming took 10 bases from V and 2 from J, leaving 18 bases between them. Germline V lookup: CDR1 MDHEN, CDR2 SYDVKM. CDR3 length: 15 residues.